This TCR beta chain emerged from a study of cytomegalovirus exposure and HLA in healthy donors. Study details: An early data release held around 80 million unique TCRs from HLA-typed donors.

This PCR relied on a set of 60 Vbeta primers and 13 Jbeta primers. The repertoire was sequenced with immunoSEQ multiplex PCR; TCRdb's copy has only in-frame clones and lacks some. In all, the sample yields some 180,000 clones. Study-level findings and limits: A later analysis appeared to link common viral pathogens to several of the most significant clusters. Later work associated over 15,000 TCR beta sequences with HLA alleles at 0.05 false discovery rate.

The germline CDR1 and CDR2 sequences are SGHTA and FQGTGA. The CDR3 length is 12 residues. V shed 3 bases and J shed 6 bases, with 6 bases lying between them. To note about this clone: The antigen remains undetermined.

The sequence was obtained from a man aged 25 to 40 in good health and CMV-seronegative. Sequencing used PBMCs. The rearrangement links TRBV7-3 to TRBJ1-5; D not resolved. For the CDR3, the DNA is TGTGCCAGCAGCTTTCAGTTTCAGCCCCAGCATTTT. It specifies CASSFQFQPQHF.